The rows below give T cell receptor beta chains drawn from one sample of a study of cytomegalovirus exposure and HLA in healthy donors. Here immunoSEQ multiplex PCR was the method, and the copy in TCRdb shows in-frame clones only, minus some. The sample has over 95,000 clones, 60% to 85% seen once; the top ten hold less than 3.5%. Material for sequencing was PBMCs. Receptors originate from a female donor in good health and CMV-seronegative. Each CDR3 is given with its conserved first and last residue. The D gene is left open where the match is weak. Rows give clone size only sometimes, using once, few, many, or a class for an expanded clone.

TRBV15,NA,NA,TRBJ2-7,CATSRGRDRYEQYF,TGTGCCACCAGCAGAGGCCGGGATCGGTACGAGCAGTACTTC
TRBV10-1,TRBD1,NA,TRBJ2-7,CASSRGQGTSYEQYF,TGCGCCAGCAGTAGGGGACAGGGGACCTCCTACGAGCAGTACTTC
TRBV5-4,NA,NA,TRBJ1-1,CASSPGWGDTEAFF,TGTGCCAGCAGTCCAGGTTGGGGGGACACTGAAGCTTTCTTT
TRBV4-3,TRBD1,NA,TRBJ1-2,CASSPGTGGVGDYGYTF,TGCGCCAGCAGCCCCGGGACAGGGGGCGTCGGTGACTATGGCTACACCTTC
TRBV5-1,TRBD2,few,TRBJ2-1,CASSLGSGLAGGEQFF,TGCGCCAGCAGCTTGGGATCGGGACTAGCGGGGGGGGAGCAGTTCTTC
TRBV7-9,NA,NA,TRBJ1-1,CASSLAAVNTEAFF,TGTGCCAGCAGCTTAGCGGCGGTTAACACTGAAGCTTTCTTT
TRBV15,NA,NA,TRBJ1-4,CATSRDGRENEKLFF,TGTGCCACCAGCAGAGACGGGAGGGAGAATGAAAAACTGTTTTTT
TRBV9,NA,once,TRBJ2-2,CASSPLRARGELFF,TGTGCCAGCAGCCCCCTACGAGCGCGGGGGGAGCTGTTTTTT
TRBV7-9,NA,NA,TRBJ2-7,CASSLDSGKRQYF,TGTGCCAGCAGCTTAGATTCGGGGAAACGACAGTACTTC
TRBV21-1,NA,NA,TRBJ2-1,CASSKRLAVFSYNEQFF,TGTGCCAGCAGCAAACGCCTAGCTGTTTTCTCCTACAATGAGCAGTTCTTC
TRBV18,TRBD1,NA,TRBJ1-2,CASSPDRANYGYTF,TGTGCCAGCTCACCGGACAGGGCTAACTATGGCTACACCTTC
TRBV5-4,TRBD1,NA,TRBJ1-4,CASSSVPGQGRREKLFF,TGTGCCAGCAGCTCCGTCCCGGGACAGGGGAGGAGGGAAAAACTGTTTTTT
TRBV12-5,TRBD1,NA,TRBJ1-5,CASGTRDRGNQPQHF,TGTGCTAGTGGTACCCGGGACAGGGGCAATCAGCCCCAGCATTTT
TRBV4-2,NA,NA,TRBJ2-3,CASSQDLGGGTDTQYF,TGTGCCAGCAGCCAAGATCTAGGGGGGGGCACAGATACGCAGTATTTT
TRBV27,TRBD2,NA,TRBJ2-3,CASSKPGLAGGTTDTQYF,TGTGCCAGCAGTAAACCGGGACTAGCGGGGGGTACCACAGATACGCAGTATTTT
TRBV30,NA,NA,TRBJ2-3,CAWSEQGRLTDTQYF,TGTGCCTGGAGTGAGCAGGGCAGGTTAACAGATACGCAGTATTTT
TRBV2,NA,NA,TRBJ2-7,CASRADRDSLYEQYF,TGTGCCAGCAGGGCCGACAGGGACTCGCTCTACGAGCAGTACTTC
TRBV9,NA,NA,TRBJ2-2,CASSTGPNTGELFF,TGTGCCAGCAGCACGGGTCCTAACACCGGGGAGCTGTTTTTT
TRBV13,TRBD2,NA,TRBJ2-2,CASSSLAGEDTGELFF,TGTGCCAGCAGCTCCCTAGCGGGGGAGGACACCGGGGAGCTGTTTTTT
TRBV11-2,NA,NA,TRBJ2-5,CASSLDLWLARETQYF,TGTGCCAGCAGCTTAGATTTGTGGCTAGCGAGAGAGACCCAGTACTTC
TRBV6-1,TRBD2,NA,TRBJ2-7,CASSLAGAGEQYF,TGTGCCAGCAGTCTAGCGGGGGCTGGGGAGCAGTACTTC
TRBV9,TRBD1,NA,TRBJ2-5,CASSASGGAGETQYF,TGTGCCAGCAGCGCTTCAGGGGGCGCGGGGGAGACCCAGTACTTC
TRBV6-5,TRBD1,NA,TRBJ1-2,CASSYTGGDGYTF,TGTGCCAGCAGTTATACAGGGGGAGATGGCTACACCTTC
TRBV6-1,NA,NA,TRBJ2-2,CASSFLAGELFF,TGTGCCAGCAGTTTCCTAGCCGGGGAGCTGTTTTTT
TRBV6-1,TRBD1,many,TRBJ2-7,CASSDSLGTGSYEQYF,TGTGCCAGCAGTGATAGCTTGGGGACAGGCTCCTACGAGCAGTACTTC
TRBV29-1,NA,NA,TRBJ1-1,CSVAAFLAPNTEAFF,TGCAGCGTGGCGGCGTTTTTAGCACCGAACACTGAAGCTTTCTTT
TRBV2,NA,NA,TRBJ1-5,CASSVGGGRNQPQHF,TGTGCCAGCAGTGTGGGCGGGGGCCGCAATCAGCCCCAGCATTTT
TRBV7-2,NA,NA,TRBJ2-7,CASSLDKGASYEQYF,TGTGCCAGCAGCCTAGACAAAGGGGCCTCCTACGAGCAGTACTTC
TRBV2,NA,NA,TRBJ1-2,CASSGGTRSDGYTF,TGTGCCAGCAGTGGGGGTACTAGGTCCGATGGCTACACCTTC
TRBV19,NA,NA,TRBJ1-5,CASSALIDTWVQPQHF,TGTGCCAGTAGTGCTCTCATCGACACGTGGGTCCAGCCCCAGCATTTT
TRBV18,TRBD1,NA,TRBJ1-1,CASSETQGVNTEAFF,TGTGCCAGCTCAGAGACACAGGGGGTCAACACTGAAGCTTTCTTT
TRBV7-7,NA,NA,TRBJ2-3,CASKRGGGSTDTQYF,TGTGCCAGCAAAAGGGGTGGGGGGAGCACAGATACGCAGTATTTT
TRBV6-5,TRBD1,once,TRBJ2-7,CASRTGAYEQYF,TGTGCCTCCCGGACAGGGGCCTACGAGCAGTACTTC
TRBV5-4,TRBD2,NA,TRBJ2-2,CASSFSGGDTGELFF,TGTGCCAGCAGCTTTAGCGGGGGGGACACCGGGGAGCTGTTTTTT
TRBV7-2,NA,NA,TRBJ1-2,CASSLGGSLGGYTF,TGTGCCAGCAGCTTAGGGGGCAGCCTCGGAGGCTACACCTTC
TRBV19,NA,NA,TRBJ1-1,CASSYRPNTEAFF,TGTGCCAGTAGTTACAGGCCAAACACTGAAGCTTTCTTT